The T cell receptor (beta chain) under discussion was sequenced for a study of beta chain features in type 1 diabetes. Overall study context: Summed over all samples, the examined sorted cells came to more than 85 million. Study results and limitations: The question left open here concerned HLA type influencing TCRB rearrangement. Patients with Type 1 diabetes showed moderately but significantly shorter TCRB CDR3s in all four CD4+ subsets.

Expressed TCRB transcripts got sequenced, as all isolated RNA was reverse transcribed. The data were produced by immunoSEQ multiplex PCR, yet TCRdb's version contains in-frame clones alone and is incomplete. Of about 280,000 clones listed, 14% to 15% are singletons. Trimming left V 0 bases short and J 9 bases short, with 20 bases between. The length of the CDR3 is 16 residues. Germline CDR1 reads LGHNT; CDR2 reads FRNRAP. Regarding this clone: Its antigen is not identified.

Blood was collected once per donor into heparin, averaging about 116 mL. The sequence was obtained from a man younger than 35 with type 1 diabetes. The sample was naive CD4+ T cells from blood. The rearrangement links TRBV12-5 to TRBJ1-2; a possible D gene is TRBD1 (6 bases). CDR3 DNA sequence: TGTGCTAGTGGTTTGGTACTGGGGGGGGCTCCTGGAAGCTACACCTTC. This gives the protein CASGLVLGGAPGSYTF. Complete variable domain (other parts from reference TRBV12-5 and TRBJ1-2): DARVTQTPRHKVTEMGQEVTMRCQPILGHNTVFWYRQTMMQGLELLAYFRNRAPLDDSGMPKDRFSAEMPDATLATLKIQPSEPRDSAVYFCASGLVLGGAPGSYTFGSGTRLTVV.